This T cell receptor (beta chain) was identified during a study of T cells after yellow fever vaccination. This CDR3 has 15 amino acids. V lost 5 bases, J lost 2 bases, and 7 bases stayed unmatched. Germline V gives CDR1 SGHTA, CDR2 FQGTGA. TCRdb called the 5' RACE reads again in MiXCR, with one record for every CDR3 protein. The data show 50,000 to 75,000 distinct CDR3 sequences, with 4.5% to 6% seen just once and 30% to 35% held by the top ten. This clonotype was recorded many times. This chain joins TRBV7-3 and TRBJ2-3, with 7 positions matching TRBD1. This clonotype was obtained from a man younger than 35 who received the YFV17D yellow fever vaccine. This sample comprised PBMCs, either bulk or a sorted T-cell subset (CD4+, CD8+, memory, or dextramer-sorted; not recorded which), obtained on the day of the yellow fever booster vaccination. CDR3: CASSARQGFTDTQYF. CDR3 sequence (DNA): TGTGCCAGCAGCGCCCGACAGGGATTCACAGATACGCAGTATTTT. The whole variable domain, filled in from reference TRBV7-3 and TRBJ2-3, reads GAGVSQTPSNKVTEKGKYVELRCDPISGHTALYWYRQSLGQGPEFLIYFQGTGAADDSGLPNDRFFAVRPEGSVSTLKIQRTERGDSAVYLCASSARQGFTDTQYFGPGTRLTVL.